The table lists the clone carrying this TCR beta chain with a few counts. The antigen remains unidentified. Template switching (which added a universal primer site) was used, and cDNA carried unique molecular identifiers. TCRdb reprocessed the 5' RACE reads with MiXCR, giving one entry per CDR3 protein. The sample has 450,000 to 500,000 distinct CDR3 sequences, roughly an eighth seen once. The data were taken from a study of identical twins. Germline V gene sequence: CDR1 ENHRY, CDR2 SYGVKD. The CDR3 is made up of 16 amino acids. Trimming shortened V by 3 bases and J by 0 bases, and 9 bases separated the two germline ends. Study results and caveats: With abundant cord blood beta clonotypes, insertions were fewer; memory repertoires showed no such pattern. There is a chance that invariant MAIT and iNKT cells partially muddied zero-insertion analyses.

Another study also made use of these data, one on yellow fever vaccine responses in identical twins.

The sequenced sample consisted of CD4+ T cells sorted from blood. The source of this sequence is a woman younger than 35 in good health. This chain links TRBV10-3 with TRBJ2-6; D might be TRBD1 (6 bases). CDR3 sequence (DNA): TGTGCCATCAGTGATGACAGGAACTCTGGGGCCAACGTCCTGACTTTC. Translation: CAISDDRNSGANVLTF.